The 5 T cell receptor beta chains presented below share a single source sample, sequenced in a study of cytomegalovirus exposure and HLA in healthy donors. The PCR had 60 Vbeta and 13 Jbeta primers. Assay used: immunoSEQ multiplex PCR; TCRdb lists only in-frame clones, some missing. This table has 95,000 or so clones, 81% appearing once. Sequencing used PBMCs. The origin of the receptors is a woman between 65 and 79 years old in good health and CMV-seropositive.

The chain has TRBV7-2 and TRBJ2-3, with D unresolved. Germline V CDR1 and CDR2: SGHTA, FQGNSA. Trimming took off 5 bases at V and 2 bases at J, with 14 bases between the two ends. The CDR3 consists of 15 residues. CDR3 sequence reads: CASSRGSTFTDTQYF. The CDR3 bases are TGTGCCAGCAGCCGAGGAAGCACTTTCACAGATACGCAGTATTTT. Filled out from reference TRBV7-2 and TRBJ2-3, the complete variable domain reads GAGVSQSPSNKVTEKGKDVELRCDPISGHTALYWYRQSLGQGLEFLIYFQGNSAPDKSGLPSDRFSAERTGGSVSTLTIQRTQQEDSAVYLCASSRGSTFTDTQYFGPGTRLTVL.

This chain links TRBV9 with TRBJ2-3, with TRBD2 matching over 9 bases. J gave up 5 bases and V 0 bases, and 4 bases lay outside the gene matches. Per germline, CDR1 SGDLS and CDR2 YYNGEE. The CDR3 is 15 residues long. In DNA form, the CDR3 reads TGTGCCAGCAGCGTAGTAGCGGGAGCGGGAGATACGCAGTATTTT. Translated: CASSVVAGAGDTQYF.

Turning to this clone: One junction end does not reproduce the germline sequence, and a read error may be involved. V and J are TRBV28 and TRBJ2-2; D possibly corresponds to TRBD2 (6 bases). There are 14 residues in the CDR3. Looked up from germline, CDR1 is MDHEN and CDR2 is SYDVKM. CDR3 in amino acids: CASRSGPGTRELFF. In DNA, the CDR3 is TGTGCCAGCAGAAGCGGGCCTGGCACCCGGGAGCTGTTTTTT.

The V gene is TRBV27, the J gene TRBJ2-5; a weak D match, TRBD2 (5 bases). TRBJ2-7 matches the DNA end more closely, so the J call is doubtful. The germline gives CDR1 MNHEY, CDR2 SMNVEV (reference sequence). The CDR3 runs 15 residues. Here the CDR3 reads CASSLLGAKSSEQYF. DNA of the CDR3: TGTGCCAGCAGTCTACTGGGAGCTAAGAGTAGCGAGCAGTACTTC.

Regarding this clone: Within the sample, other DNA sequences also encode this same CDR3. The gene calls are TRBV6-5 and TRBJ1-1; a weak D match, TRBD1 (5 bases). Trimming stripped 2 bases from V and 4 bases from J, with 14 bases between. The CDR3 totals 15 residues. Germline lookup yields CDR1 MNHEY and CDR2 SVGAGI. As DNA, the CDR3 is TGTGCCAGCAGTTACGGCCAGGGTTTAGGCACTGAAGCTTTCTTT. Encoded protein: CASSYGQGLGTEAFF.